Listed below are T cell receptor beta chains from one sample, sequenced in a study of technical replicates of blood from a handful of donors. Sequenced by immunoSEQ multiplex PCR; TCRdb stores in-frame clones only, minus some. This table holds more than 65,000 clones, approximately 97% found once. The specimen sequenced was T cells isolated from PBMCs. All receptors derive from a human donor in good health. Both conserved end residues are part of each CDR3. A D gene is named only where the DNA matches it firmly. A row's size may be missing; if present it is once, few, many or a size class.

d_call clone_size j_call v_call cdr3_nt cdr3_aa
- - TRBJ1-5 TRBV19 TGTGCCAGCGGGAACAGGGCTGTGGACAATCAGCCCCAGCATTTT CASGNRAVDNQPQHF
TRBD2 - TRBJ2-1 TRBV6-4 TGTGCCAGCAGTGACTCGATGGGACCCAGGGAGGGCCGTCCCTACAATGAGCAGTTCTTC CASSDSMGPREGRPYNEQFF
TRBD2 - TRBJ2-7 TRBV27 TGTGCCAGCCAGTTAGCGGGGTTGGGCAACTACGAGCAGTACTTC CASQLAGLGNYEQYF
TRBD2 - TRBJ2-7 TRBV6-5 TGTGCCAGCAGTTACTCTGCGGGAGTGGCTTACGAGCAGTACTTC CASSYSAGVAYEQYF
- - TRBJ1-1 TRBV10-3 TGTGCCATCAGTGCCCTAGACAGGCAAGGAGAAGCTTTCTTT CAISALDRQGEAFF
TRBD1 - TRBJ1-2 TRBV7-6 TGTGCCAGCAGCTTAGGAGCCGGGACAGGGGGAGGTGGCTACACCTTC CASSLGAGTGGGGYTF
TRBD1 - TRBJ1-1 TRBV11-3 TGTGCCAGCAGCTGGGACAGGGTGAGCTCAAAAGCTTTCTTT CASSWDRVSSKAFF
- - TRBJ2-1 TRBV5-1 TGCGCCAGCAGCTTCGGCCAGGGGGACTTGAGCTCCTACAATGAGCAGTTCTTC CASSFGQGDLSSYNEQFF
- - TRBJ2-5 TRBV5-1 TGCGCCAGCAGCTTCGGGTCTGAAGAGACCCAGTACTTC CASSFGSEETQYF
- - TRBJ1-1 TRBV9 TGTGCCAGCAGCGTTGTCTTAGGAGGAACTGAAGCTTTCTTT CASSVVLGGTEAFF
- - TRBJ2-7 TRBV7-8 TGTGCCAGCAGCTACGGTTCCTACGAGCAGTACTTC CASSYGSYEQYF
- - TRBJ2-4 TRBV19 TGTGCCAGTAGTATAAGGCAGGGGTATGATTCGGGAGCCAAAAACATTCAGTACTTC CASSIRQGYDSGAKNIQYF
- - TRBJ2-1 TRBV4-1 TGCGCCAGCAGCCAAGTCGACAATGAGCAGTTCTTC CASSQVDNEQFF
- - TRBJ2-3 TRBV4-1 TGCGCCAGCAGCCATATTATGTCGAGGGAACCCACAGATACGCAGTATTTT CASSHIMSREPTDTQYF
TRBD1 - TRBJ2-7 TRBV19 TGTGCCAGTAGTATAGCAGGGACAGGAACCTACGAGCAGTACTTC CASSIAGTGTYEQYF
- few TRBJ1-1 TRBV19 TGTGCCAGTACCAAACCTCAGGGAATGAACACTGAAGCTTTCTTT CASTKPQGMNTEAFF
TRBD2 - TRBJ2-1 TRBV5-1 TGCGCCAGCAGCTTGGGACTAGCGGGATCTAGCTCCTACAATGAGCAGTTCTTC CASSLGLAGSSSYNEQFF
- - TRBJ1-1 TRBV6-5 TGTGCCAGCGCATCTCCTTATTCGGGGAGCACTGAAGCTTTCTTT CASASPYSGSTEAFF
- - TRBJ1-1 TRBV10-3 TGTGCCATCAGGGGTACAGGGCCGAACACTGAAGCTTTCTTT CAIRGTGPNTEAFF
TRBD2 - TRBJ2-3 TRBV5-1 TGCGCCAGCAGCTTGACGCCTAGCGGGACTGCAGATACGCAGTATTTT CASSLTPSGTADTQYF
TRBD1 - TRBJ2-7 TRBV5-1 TGCGCCAGCAGCTTGGGACAGGGGAACAACGAGCAGTACTTC CASSLGQGNNEQYF
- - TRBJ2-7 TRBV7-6 TGTGCCAGCAGCTTATGGGCAGGAACCACCTACGAGCAGTACTTC CASSLWAGTTYEQYF
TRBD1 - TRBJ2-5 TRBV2 TGTGCCAGCACCGGGACAGGGGAGACCCAGTACTTC CASTGTGETQYF
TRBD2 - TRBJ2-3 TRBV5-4 TGTGCCAGCAGCCGGACTAGCGGGGTGGATACGCAGTATTTT CASSRTSGVDTQYF
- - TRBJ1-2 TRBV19 TGTGCCAGTAGTCCCGCCAATTCAGGGGCAGGGCGGTATGGCTACACCTTC CASSPANSGAGRYGYTF
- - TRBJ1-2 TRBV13 TGTGCCAGCAGCCGTACTTTGGGAGGACACGAAGACTACACCTTC CASSRTLGGHEDYTF
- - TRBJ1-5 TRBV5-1 TGCGCCAGCAGCTTGGGCGGGGGGGGTCAGCCCCAGCATTTT CASSLGGGGQPQHF
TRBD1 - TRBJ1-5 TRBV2 TGTGCCAGCAATCGACAGGGCTATAGCAATCAGCCCCAGCATTTT CASNRQGYSNQPQHF
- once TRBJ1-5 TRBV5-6 TGTGCCAGCAGCTTGGGGCAGGGCAGCAATCAGCCCCAGCATTTT CASSLGQGSNQPQHF
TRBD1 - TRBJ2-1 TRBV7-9 TGTGCCAGCAGCTCGGACAGGGCCTACAATGAGCAGTTCTTC CASSSDRAYNEQFF
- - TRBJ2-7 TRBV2 TGTGCCAGCAGTGCGCCTCAGGGTCCCTTACCGGTTCCGGGCTACGAGCAGTACTTC CASSAPQGPLPVPGYEQYF
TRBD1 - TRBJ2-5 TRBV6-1 TGTGCCAGCAGTGAAGCCTCCAGGGGGCTTTACCAAGAGACCCAGTACTTC CASSEASRGLYQETQYF
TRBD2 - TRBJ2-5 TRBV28 TGTGCCAGCAATAGGGCGGGACTAGTCCAAGAGACCCAGTACTTC CASNRAGLVQETQYF